This T cell receptor (beta chain) is from a study of cytomegalovirus exposure and HLA in healthy donors. The overall study: A subsequent analysis reported that the 120 validation repertoires were produced on the same platform that had also been used for the approximately 700 first-cohort repertoires.

Sequencing was performed with immunoSEQ multiplex PCR; in TCRdb, only in-frame clones are kept and a portion is missing. Here the sample spans 150,000 to 200,000 clones, about 89% being singletons. Germline V gene sequence: CDR1 MNHNY, CDR2 SVGAGI (reference sequence). Trimming took off 6 bases at V and 2 bases at J, with 11 bases between the two ends. This CDR3 contains 14 residues. The clonotype comes from a woman aged 18-30 years in good health and CMV-seropositive. The rearrangement links TRBV6-6 to TRBJ1-5; D is unresolved. Sequencing was carried out using PBMCs. CDR3 amino acids: CASSLPAGNQPQHF. CDR3 nucleotide sequence: TGTGCCAGCAGCCTACCGGCGGGCAATCAGCCCCAGCATTTT.